What follows are 32 T cell receptor beta chains derived from one specimen sequenced in a study of spatial heterogeneity in lung cancer. Time point specified: sample taken at primary tumor resection. Whole RNA, isolated from tumor, nontumor lung or frozen PBMC, was sequenced without prior sorting. TCRdb re-analysed the 5' RACE reads in MiXCR, keeping a single row per CDR3 protein. This sample has more than 9,500 distinct CDR3 sequences, with 6.2% found just once. The starting material was normal lung tissue next to the tumor, obtained at surgery. The source of these receptors is a male donor with early-stage non-small cell lung cancer.

Many counts were recorded for this clonotype. Being off target in a library aimed at alpha chains, this beta chain has a size of little meaning. This chain connects TRBV29-1 to TRBJ1-1; D gene uncertain. Germline CDR1 and CDR2: SQVTM and ANQGSEA. There are 13 residues in the CDR3. The germline V and J ends were trimmed by 6 bases and 0 bases, with 11 bases remaining between them. CDR3 nucleotides: TGCAGCGTGGAGAGGGTCATGAACACTGAAGCTTTCTTT. Its protein is CSVERVMNTEAFF. Full variable domain (remainder filled in from reference TRBV29-1 and TRBJ1-1): SAVISQKPSRDICQRGTSLTIQCQVDSQVTMMFWYRQQPGQSLTLIATANQGSEATYESGFVIDKFPISRPNLTFSTLTVSNMSPEDSSIYLCSVERVMNTEAFFGQGTRLTVV.

Ten or more counts support this clonotype. This beta chain was picked up by a library intended for alpha chains and is off target, so its count carries little meaning. The chain couples TRBV5-1 to TRBJ2-2; TRBD2 matches at 12 bases. The CDR3 sequence is 17 residues long. CDR1 and CDR2 from the germline V gene are SGHRS and YFSETQ. V lost 4 bases and J lost 4; bases outside the gene matches: 8. CDR3 nucleotide sequence: TGCGCCAGCAGCCCCAGACTAGCGGGAGTTGTCACCGGGGAGCTGTTTTTT. Translated: CASSPRLAGVVTGELFF.

Judged by abundance, this clonotype is medium-sized. The library was built for alpha chains, so this beta chain is an off-target read and its size means little. CDR3 nucleotides: TGTGCCAGCAGCTTAGAGGTCGGGCGGGGGACCCAGTACTTC. Translating it yields CASSLEVGRGTQYF. The rearrangement uses TRBV11-2 and TRBJ2-5; possibly TRBD2 for D (6 bases). Germline V gene data show CDR1 as SGHAT and CDR2 as FQNNGV. This CDR3 has 14 residues. Trimming shortened V by 0 bases and J by 7 bases, and 12 bases separated the two germline ends. Together with reference TRBV11-2 and TRBJ2-5, the CDR3 gives the full variable domain: EAGVAQSPRYKIIEKRQSVAFWCNPISGHATLYWYQQILGQGPKLLIQFQNNGVVDDSQLPKDRFSAERLKGVDSTLKIQPAKLEDSAVYLCASSLEVGRGTQYFGPGTRLLVL.

In regard to this clonotype: This beta chain is off target for a library built for alpha chains, so its abundance means little. The CDR3: CASSLVGTREETQYF. The CDR3 nucleotides read TGTGCCAGCAGCTTAGTTGGGACTAGGGAAGAGACCCAGTACTTC. The V gene is TRBV7-7, the J gene TRBJ2-5; TRBD2 matches at 8 bases. Germline CDR1 SSHAT, CDR2 FNYEAQ (reference sequence). The V and J ends lost 1 base and 3 bases, in that order; junction bases with no gene match: 4. CDR3 length equals 15 residues.

This clonotype has ten or more counts. Being off target in a library aimed at alpha chains, this beta chain has a size of little meaning. V usage is TRBV11-1 and J usage is TRBJ2-1, with 7 bases matching TRBD2. V shed 2 bases and J 5 bases; nucleotides not matched to a gene: 6. There are 15 residues in the CDR3. CDR1 is SGHAT, CDR2 FQDESV, per germline (reference sequence). CDR3: CASSLRGSGHNEQFF. CDR3 nucleotide sequence: TGTGCCAGCAGCTTACGCGGGAGTGGCCACAATGAGCAGTTCTTC.

Regarding this clonotype: The size of this beta chain means little, since it is a stray read in a library made for alpha chains. The chain recombines TRBV6-5 with TRBJ2-2; the D is unclear. Germline V lookup: CDR1 MNHEY, CDR2 SVGAGI. Trimming shortened V by 1 base and J by 8 bases, and 2 bases separated the two germline ends. The CDR3 is made up of 11 amino acids. CDR3 region: CASSYWGELFF. DNA of the CDR3: TGTGCCAGCAGTTACTGGGGGGAGCTGTTTTTT.

This clonotype was counted at least ten times. This beta chain is an off-target read within a library intended for alpha chains, so its frequency means little. The chain uses TRBV30 and TRBJ2-1, with D hard to call. V shed 3 bases and J shed 4 bases, with 13 bases lying between them. The CDR3 extends over 14 amino acids. CDR1 GTSNPN and CDR2 SVGIG come from the germline V gene (reference sequence). The CDR3 DNA follows: TGTGCCTGGAGAGAGGAAATCGGATACAATGAGCAGTTCTTC. This encodes CAWREEIGYNEQFF.

This clonotype was picked up many times. This beta chain came through as a stray read in a library set up for alpha chains, and its size says little. Written as DNA, the CDR3 is TGCAGCGTCCCTAGGGACAGTGCCGGGGCAGGCCCCTTCAGTGTGAATGAGCAGTTCTTC. Its translation is CSVPRDSAGAGPFSVNEQFF. This chain connects TRBV29-1 to TRBJ2-1, with 7 bases aligning to TRBD1. There are 20 residues in the CDR3. The germline V gene has CDR1 SQVTM and CDR2 ANQGSEA. J was trimmed by 7 bases and V by 6 bases; bases with no gene match: 30.

In its sample, this clonotype was seen many times. A library made for alpha chains picked up this beta chain off target, so its size means little. This rearrangement joins TRBV10-2 to TRBJ2-1; tentatively, D is TRBD2 (5 bases). The CDR3 contains 14 residues. The V end was cut by 2 bases, the J end by 9 bases, with 14 bases between. Per germline, CDR1 WSHSY and CDR2 SAAADI. Here the CDR3 DNA reads TGCGCCAGCAGTGAGGCAAGAGGGCTGGGTGAGCAGTTCTTC. Translated: CASSEARGLGEQFF.

This clonotype was seen repeatedly, ten times or more. This beta chain was picked up by a library intended for alpha chains and is off target, so its count carries little meaning. The chain links TRBV20-1 to TRBJ1-1, with D hard to call. Germline-derived CDR1 and CDR2 are DFQATT and SNEGSKA (reference sequence). The CDR3 runs 13 residues. Trimming removed 5 bases from V and 7 bases from J, with 17 bases in between. The CDR3 nucleotides are TGCAGTGCTCCTATACAATTCCAGCATGAAGCTTTCTTT. This sequence encodes CSAPIQFQHEAFF.

In this sample, this clonotype turned up a few times. The library was prepared for alpha chains; this beta chain is a stray read, so its frequency means little. The chain combines TRBV12-3 or TRBV12-4 with TRBJ1-2; D is unresolved. Trimming removed 7 bases from V and 2 bases from J, with 14 bases in between. The CDR3 consists of 14 residues. The CDR3 nucleotides are TGTGCCAGCAACCTCCGGGGTGCCAACTATGGCTACACCTTC. Amino acids: CASNLRGANYGYTF.

Points on this clonotype: Within a library made for alpha chains, this beta chain is off target, and its count is uninformative. The chain joins TRBV7-9 to TRBJ2-2; D is undetermined. Germline V gene sequence: CDR1 SEHNR, CDR2 FQNEAQ (reference sequence). The CDR3 runs to 13 residues. Trimming took off 3 bases at V and 7 bases at J, with 9 bases between the two ends. In nucleotides, the CDR3 is TGTGCCAGCAGCTTCTTTGGGGACGGGGAGCTGTTTTTT. Its translation is CASSFFGDGELFF.

This clonotype was seen repeatedly, ten times or more. The library was designed around alpha chains, so this beta chain is a stray read whose abundance carries little weight. V usage is TRBV27 and J usage is TRBJ2-7; maybe TRBD2 (5 bases). V lost 6 bases to trimming and J lost 3 bases, with 18 bases between them. Germline CDR1 reads MNHEY; CDR2 reads SMNVEV (reference sequence). This CDR3 region has 15 residues. CDR3 DNA sequence: TGTGCCAGCAGCCCTCTAGCCCCGCTACTCTACGAGCAGTACTTC. Protein sequence: CASSPLAPLLYEQYF.

This clonotype was observed many times. Being off target in a library aimed at alpha chains, this beta chain has a size of little meaning. The J gene is TRBJ2-7, the V gene TRBV7-6; a possible D gene is TRBD2 (5 bases). Between the trimmed V and J ends, which lost 5 bases and 1 base, there was a span of 12 bases. CDR3 size: 14 residues. The germline V gene has CDR1 SGHVS and CDR2 FNYEAQ. The CDR3 bases are TGTGCCAGCAGCCTTCTTACTAGTTCCTACGAGCAGTACTTC. It codes for CASSLLTSSYEQYF.

By share of the sample, this clonotype is medium-sized. The library was built for alpha chains, so this beta chain is an off-target read and its size means little. The CDR3 nucleotides read TGCAGTGCTAGGGTCCCGGGGGATACCCAGTACTTC. Translation: CSARVPGDTQYF. This chain joins TRBV20-1 and TRBJ2-5, with D possibly TRBD2 on 6 matching bases. This CDR3 contains 12 residues. V was pared by 3 bases and J by 8 bases, with 13 bases between. In germline, CDR1 is DFQATT, CDR2 SNEGSKA (reference sequence).

The table lists this clonotype with many counts. This beta chain is an off-target read within a library intended for alpha chains, so its frequency means little. V and J are TRBV7-9 and TRBJ2-7, with unresolved D. The CDR3 is 13 amino acids. Germline assignment: CDR1 SEHNR and CDR2 FQNEAQ (reference sequence). The germline V and J ends were trimmed by 3 bases and 4 bases, with 10 bases remaining between them. Here the CDR3 reads CASSFGDGYEQYF. The CDR3 DNA sequence: TGTGCCAGCAGCTTCGGAGACGGATACGAGCAGTACTTC.

Regarding this clonotype: Being off target in a library aimed at alpha chains, this beta chain has a size of little meaning. CDR3 residues: CASSQAGPPKLFF. DNA of the CDR3: TGTGCCAGCAGCCAAGCGGGGCCCCCAAAACTGTTTTTT. V is TRBV3-1 and J is TRBJ1-4; D is perhaps TRBD1 (5 bases). The CDR3 has 13 amino acids. Deletions cut 1 base from V and 10 bases from J, with 10 bases between. Germline lookup yields CDR1 LGHDT and CDR2 YNNKEL (reference sequence).

This clonotype was seen ten or more times. In a library made to pick up alpha chains, this beta chain is a stray read with a size that means little. The chain joins TRBV10-3 to TRBJ1-6; 7 positions agree with TRBD1. The V gene end was trimmed by 7 bases and the J gene end by 6 bases; junction bases not matched to a gene: 6. Germline V CDR1 and CDR2: ENHRY, SYGVKD. The CDR3 covers 14 residues. CDR3 residues: CAINRQGPNSPLHF. For the CDR3, the DNA is TGTGCCATCAACCGACAGGGCCCTAATTCACCCCTCCACTTT.

This clonotype was counted a few times. As an off-target read in a library built for alpha chains, this beta chain has a frequency of little significance. This chain uses TRBV7-2 with TRBJ2-3; 14 nucleotides line up with TRBD2. The CDR3 runs 16 residues. From germline, CDR1 is SGHTA and CDR2 FQGNSA. The ends lost 5 bases at V and 4 bases at J; junction bases unmatched: 5. The CDR3: CASSGRTSGRPDTQYF. The CDR3 nucleotides are TGTGCCAGCAGCGGACGGACTAGCGGGAGGCCAGATACGCAGTATTTT.

In this sample, this clonotype turned up many times. This beta chain lies outside the target of a library built for alpha chains; its clone size means little. This chain connects TRBV5-1 to TRBJ1-4, with D possibly matching TRBD1 (6 bases). The ends were cut back, 6 bases at V and 10 bases at J, with 16 bases in the middle. This CDR3 has 13 residues. Germline CDR1 and CDR2: SGHRS and YFSETQ. The CDR3: CASTETGTGKLFF. CDR3 in DNA: TGCGCCAGCACCGAGACAGGAACAGGAAAACTGTTTTTT. The full variable domain, in which reference TRBV5-1 and TRBJ1-4 provide the parts outside the CDR3, is KAGVTQTPRYLIKTRGQQVTLSCSPISGHRSVSWYQQTPGQGLQFLFEYFSETQRNKGNFPGRFSGRQFSNSRSEMNVSTLELGDSALYLCASTETGTGKLFFGSGTQLSVL.

Many counts were recorded for this clonotype. This beta chain turned up in a library designed for alpha chains; as an off-target read, its abundance says little. The V gene is TRBV18, the J gene TRBJ2-2; D gene unclear. Germline V gene data show CDR1 as KGHSH and CDR2 as LQKENI. This CDR3 has 15 amino acids. Trimming removed 3 bases at V and 4 bases at J, with 12 bases between. The CDR3: CASSPLQFITGELFF. The CDR3 DNA sequence: TGTGCCAGCTCACCTTTACAGTTCATCACCGGGGAGCTGTTTTTT.

This clonotype was seen repeatedly, ten times or more. This beta chain turned up in a library designed for alpha chains; as an off-target read, its abundance says little. The chain uses TRBV6-1 and TRBJ2-3; 7 bases are a match to TRBD2. This CDR3 spans 18 amino acids. CDR1 and CDR2 from the germline V gene are MNHNS and SASEGT. V was clipped by 2 bases and J by 0 bases; unmatched bases: 11. The CDR3 spells CASSESYRSGPSTDTQYF. CDR3 DNA sequence: TGTGCCAGCAGTGAATCTTATCGTAGCGGGCCAAGCACAGATACGCAGTATTTT.

Concerning this clonotype itself: Since it is a stray read in a library aimed at alpha chains, this beta chain has a size that is not meaningful. The chain is built from TRBV14 and TRBJ1-1; no clear D. Trimming left V 6 bases short and J 1 base short, with 9 bases between. CDR3 length: 13 residues. Germline CDR1 and CDR2: SGHDN and FVKESK. The CDR3 sequence is CASSPSPNTEAFF. The CDR3 region has the DNA TGTGCCAGCAGTCCAAGTCCGAACACTGAAGCTTTCTTT.

Relative to its sample, this clonotype is medium-sized. The size of this beta chain means little, since it is a stray read in a library made for alpha chains. CDR3 loop: CASSGTSGNTGELFF. Here the CDR3 DNA reads TGCGCCAGCAGTGGGACTAGCGGGAACACCGGGGAGCTGTTTTTT. The chain combines TRBV5-1 with TRBJ2-2, with 11 positions matching TRBD2. CDR1 and CDR2 from the germline V gene are SGHRS and YFSETQ. CDR3 length: 15 residues. V trimming: 5 bases; J trimming: 1 base; junction bases outside the gene matches: 1.

There are a few counts of this clonotype. The library was built for alpha chains, so this beta chain is an off-target read and its size means little. V gene TRBV29-1 combines with J gene TRBJ2-5; no firm D call. The CDR3 extends over 12 amino acids. In germline, CDR1 is SQVTM, CDR2 ANQGSEA. The germline V and J ends were trimmed by 7 bases and 5 bases, with 14 bases remaining between them. The CDR3 DNA follows: TGCAGCGGCGTGGGCAGAGGCGAGACCCAGTACTTC. This translates into CSGVGRGETQYF.

In this sample, this clonotype turned up many times. This beta chain is off target for a library built for alpha chains, so its abundance means little. The rearrangement joins TRBV9 to TRBJ1-6; D is uncertain. Germline CDR1 reads SGDLS; CDR2 reads YYNGEE. The CDR3 length is 17 residues. The V end was cut by 3 bases, the J end by 6 bases, with 19 bases between. CDR3 bases: TGTGCCAGCAGCGCAGACCGCGGACCGAGCGGTAATTCACCCCTCCACTTT. It is translated as CASSADRGPSGNSPLHF.

This clonotype showed up many times. This beta chain is a stray sequence in a library constructed for alpha chains; its clone size is not meaningful. The chain couples TRBV2 to TRBJ2-5; 10 bases agree with TRBD2. CDR3 length: 16 amino acids. CDR1 SNHLY and CDR2 FYNNEI come from the germline V gene. The trim removed 2 bases at V and 4 bases at J, leaving 7 bases unmatched. CDR3 in DNA: TGTGCCAGCAGTGAACTTCGGAGCGGGAGGGCAGAGACCCAGTACTTC. It is translated as CASSELRSGRAETQYF.

This clonotype ranks as medium-sized (0.01 to 0.1%). This beta chain appears as a stray read in a library generated for alpha chains; its size is not informative. V and J are TRBV7-9 and TRBJ2-3, with a weak D call TRBD2 (6 bases). The germline V and J ends were trimmed by 6 bases and 6 bases, with 22 bases remaining between them. The germline V gene encodes CDR1 SEHNR and CDR2 FQNEAQ (reference sequence). The CDR3 runs to 16 residues. The DNA of the CDR3 is TGTGCCAGCAGTCGCATCATAGCGGTTCGTCCGGATACGCAGTATTTT. Amino acid sequence: CASSRIIAVRPDTQYF.

This clonotype is large. This beta chain came through as a stray read in a library set up for alpha chains, and its size says little. The chain has TRBV30 and TRBJ1-5, with TRBD1 as a possible D gene (6 bases). Germline V gene sequence: CDR1 GTSNPN, CDR2 SVGIG (reference sequence). V was clipped by 0 bases and J by 9 bases, with 18 bases between them. The CDR3 sequence is 15 residues long. CDR3 nucleotide sequence: TGTGCCTGGAGTGTAGCAGGGGATGAATCCGGGCCCCAGCATTTT. This translates into CAWSVAGDESGPQHF.

This clonotype ranks as medium-sized. Found in a library prepared for alpha chains, this beta chain is an off-target read, and its abundance has little meaning. The J gene is TRBJ1-1, the V gene TRBV27; D gene uncertain. CDR1 and CDR2 from the germline V gene are MNHEY and SMNVEV (reference sequence). The CDR3 contains 14 residues. Deletions cut 0 bases from V and 1 base from J, with 6 bases between. CDR3 sequence (DNA): TGTGCCAGCAGTTTATCCGTCGGGAACACTGAAGCTTTCTTT. It is translated as CASSLSVGNTEAFF.

This clonotype was picked up many times. In a library made to pick up alpha chains, this beta chain is a stray read with a size that means little. As DNA, the CDR3 is TGTGCCAGCTCACCAGTCGGGGGTCAAGGTGAAGCTTTCTTT. Encoded protein: CASSPVGGQGEAFF. The V call is TRBV18, the J call TRBJ1-1; perhaps TRBD1 as D (5 bases). The germline V and J ends were trimmed by 2 bases and 7 bases, with 14 bases remaining between them. Germline V CDR1 and CDR2: KGHSH, LQKENI. This CDR3 comprises 14 residues.

This clonotype has ten or more counts. This beta chain is a stray sequence in a library constructed for alpha chains; its clone size is not meaningful. The V call is TRBV20-1, the J call TRBJ1-2; maybe TRBD1 (5 bases). V shed 5 bases and J shed 3 bases, with 13 bases lying between them. The CDR3 totals 13 residues. Germline CDR1 DFQATT, CDR2 SNEGSKA (reference sequence). CDR3 in amino acids: CSARGGSDYGYTF. The CDR3 bases are TGCAGTGCTCGCGGGGGGTCGGACTATGGCTACACCTTC.